This T cell receptor (beta chain) comes out of a study of OX40 agonist ivuxolimab in advanced cancers. General observations from the study: Among T cells, CD8+ cells averaged more expanded clones than CD4+ cells. CD4+ and CD8+ T cells in blood underwent clonal expansion by week 6 at 0.1 to 3.0 mg/kg. Expanded peripheral T-cell antigen specificity went undetermined.

The length of the CDR3 is 16 residues. The germline CDR1 and CDR2 sequences are SGHTA and FQGNSA. After removal of 2 bases from V and 5 bases from J, the junction contained 6 bases not matched to a gene. Produced via immunoSEQ multiplex PCR; TCRdb's table is partial and in-frame only. Among fewer than 130,000 clones listed, approximately 89% were seen once. Autoimmune disease history or systemic immunosuppression was exclusionary. A note on this clone: No antigen is known for it.

V and J are TRBV7-2 and TRBJ2-5; 12 bases agree with TRBD2. The input for sequencing was CD4+ or CD8+ T cells sorted from blood, taken in a trial of the OX40 agonist ivuxolimab. This receptor was taken from an adult with an advanced solid tumor such as melanoma, head and neck, liver or kidney cancer. This CDR3 reads CASSLRLAGASETQYF. CDR3 sequence (DNA): TGTGCCAGCAGCTTAAGACTAGCGGGAGCGTCTGAGACCCAGTACTTC. Full variable domain (rest looked up from reference TRBV7-2 and TRBJ2-5): GAGVSQSPSNKVTEKGKDVELRCDPISGHTALYWYRQSLGQGLEFLIYFQGNSAPDKSGLPSDRFSAERTGGSVSTLTIQRTQQEDSAVYLCASSLRLAGASETQYFGPGTRLLVL.